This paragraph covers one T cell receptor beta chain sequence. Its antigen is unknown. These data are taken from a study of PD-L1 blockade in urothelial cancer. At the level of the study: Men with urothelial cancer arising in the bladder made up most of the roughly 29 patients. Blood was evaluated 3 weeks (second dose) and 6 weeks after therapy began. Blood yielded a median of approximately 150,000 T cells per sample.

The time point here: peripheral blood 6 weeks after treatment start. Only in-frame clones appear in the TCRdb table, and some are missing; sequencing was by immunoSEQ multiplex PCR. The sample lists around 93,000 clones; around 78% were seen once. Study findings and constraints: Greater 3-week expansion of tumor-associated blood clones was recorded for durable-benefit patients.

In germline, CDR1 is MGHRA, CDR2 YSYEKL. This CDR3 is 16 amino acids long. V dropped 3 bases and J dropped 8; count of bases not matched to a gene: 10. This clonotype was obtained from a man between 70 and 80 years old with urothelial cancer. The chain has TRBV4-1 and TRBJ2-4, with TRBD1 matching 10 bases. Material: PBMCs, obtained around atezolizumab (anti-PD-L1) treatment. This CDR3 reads CASSHAGTGEGDIQYF. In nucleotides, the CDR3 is TGCGCCAGCAGCCACGCCGGGACAGGGGAAGGGGACATTCAGTACTTC.